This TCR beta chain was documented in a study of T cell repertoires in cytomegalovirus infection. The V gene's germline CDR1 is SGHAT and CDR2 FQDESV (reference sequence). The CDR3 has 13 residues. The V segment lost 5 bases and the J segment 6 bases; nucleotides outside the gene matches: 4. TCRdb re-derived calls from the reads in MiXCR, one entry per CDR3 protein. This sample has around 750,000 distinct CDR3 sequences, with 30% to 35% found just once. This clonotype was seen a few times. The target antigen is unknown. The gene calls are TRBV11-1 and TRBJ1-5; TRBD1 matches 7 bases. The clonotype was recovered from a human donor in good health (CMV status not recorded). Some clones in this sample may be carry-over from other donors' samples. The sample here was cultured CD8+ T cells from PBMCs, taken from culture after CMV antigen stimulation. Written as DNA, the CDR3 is TGTGCCAGCAGCCCCAACAGGGGTCAGCCCCAGCATTTT. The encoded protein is CASSPNRGQPQHF.